The 23 T cell receptor beta chains listed next were all sequenced from one sample in a study of PD-L1 blockade in urothelial cancer. Generated by immunoSEQ multiplex PCR, the TCRdb table keeps only in-frame clones and is missing some. The sample contains about 88,000 clones, 90% to 95% of which appear only once. The sample in question was PBMCs, obtained around atezolizumab (anti-PD-L1) treatment. The source of these receptors is a man aged 60 to 75 with urothelial cancer.

The chain is built from TRBV27 and TRBJ1-2; D is uncertain. The CDR3 length is 14 residues. The V gene's germline CDR1 is MNHEY and CDR2 SMNVEV (reference sequence). Trimming stripped 5 bases from V and 8 bases from J, with 18 bases between. The CDR3 nucleotides read TGTGCCAGCAGTCCTGAGGCAGCCCCTTACGGCTACACCTTC. Translated, it gives CASSPEAAPYGYTF.

In this sample, this clone turned up once. The CDR3 here is CASSGGTGGIYSSYEQYF. The CDR3 nucleotides are TGTGCCAGCAGTGGCGGGACAGGGGGCATCTATAGCTCCTACGAGCAGTACTTC. The gene calls are TRBV28 and TRBJ2-7; 12 bases are shared with TRBD1. Per germline, CDR1 MDHEN and CDR2 SYDVKM. Trimming cost V 5 bases and J 0 bases; bases outside gene matches: 11. CDR3 length equals 18 residues. Full variable domain (rest looked up from reference TRBV28 and TRBJ2-7): DVKVTQSSRYLVKRTGEKVFLECVQDMDHENMFWYRQDPGLGLRLIYFSYDVKMKEKGDIPEGYSVSREKKERFSLILESASTNQTSMYLCASSGGTGGIYSSYEQYFGPGTRLTVT.

This sequence joins TRBV30 and TRBJ1-4, with D perhaps matching TRBD1 (5 bases). Germline lookup yields CDR1 GTSNPN and CDR2 SVGIG (reference sequence). The CDR3 covers 12 residues. V gave up 7 bases and J gave up 7 bases, with 13 bases separating them. The CDR3 nucleotides read TGTGCCTACAAAGGGGATTTTGAAAAACTGTTTTTT. Encoded protein: CAYKGDFEKLFF.

The chain has TRBV20-1 and TRBJ1-1; tentatively, D is TRBD1 (5 bases). The CDR3 has 11 amino acids. Germline-derived CDR1 and CDR2 are DFQATT and SNEGSKA (reference sequence). The CDR3 loop is CIGEGGTEAFF. CDR3 in DNA: TGCATAGGGGAGGGAGGGACTGAAGCTTTCTTT.

The sample holds one count of this clone. J is TRBJ2-7 and V is TRBV5-6, with D unresolved. Germline lookup yields CDR1 SGHDT and CDR2 YYEEEE. V lost 0 bases, J lost 2 bases, and 15 bases lay in between. This CDR3 spans 16 amino acids. In DNA, the CDR3 is TGTGCCAGCAGCTTGGCCCCAGGAACGGCAACCTACGAGCAGTACTTC. It encodes CASSLAPGTATYEQYF.

V usage is TRBV7-9 and J usage is TRBJ1-1; TRBD1 might be the D (6 bases). The CDR3 sequence is 13 residues long. Germline loops: CDR1 SEHNR, CDR2 FQNEAQ (reference sequence). V was clipped by 2 bases and J by 12 bases, with 16 bases between them. CDR3 amino acids: CASSLSTGPSSFF. The DNA of the CDR3 is TGTGCCAGCAGCTTATCCACAGGGCCATCGTCTTTCTTT.

The chain employs TRBV7-9 and TRBJ2-1, with D possibly matching TRBD2 (6 bases). The CDR3 contains 16 residues. Germline CDR1 is SEHNR and CDR2 is FQNEAQ (reference sequence). V lost 0 bases and J lost 1, with 10 bases in between. CDR3 amino acids: CASSLALSGSYNEQFF. The CDR3 nucleotides are TGTGCCAGCAGCTTAGCGCTTAGCGGTTCCTACAATGAGCAGTTCTTC.

The count of this clone is one. The CDR3 protein is CASSPSTWLAGGEQYF. The CDR3 DNA sequence: TGTGCCAGCAGCCCTAGCACGTGGCTAGCGGGGGGAGAGCAGTACTTC. The genes are TRBV7-2 and TRBJ2-7; 11 bases fit TRBD2. The CDR3 loop spans 16 amino acids. J was trimmed by 7 bases and V by 5 bases; bases with no gene match: 13. Per germline, CDR1 SGHTA and CDR2 FQGNSA. The full variable domain, in which reference TRBV7-2 and TRBJ2-7 provide the parts outside the CDR3, is GAGVSQSPSNKVTEKGKDVELRCDPISGHTALYWYRQSLGQGLEFLIYFQGNSAPDKSGLPSDRFSAERTGGSVSTLTIQRTQQEDSAVYLCASSPSTWLAGGEQYFGPGTRLTVT.

The chain links TRBV6-4 to TRBJ2-3; 12 nucleotides line up with TRBD2. Germline loops: CDR1 MRHNA, CDR2 SNTAGT. This CDR3 is built from 15 residues. V dropped 5 bases and J dropped 1; count of bases not matched to a gene: 1. The CDR3 here is CASSRTSGGTDTQYF. CDR3 bases: TGTGCCAGCAGTAGGACTAGCGGGGGCACAGATACGCAGTATTTT.

The V gene is TRBV18, the J gene TRBJ1-1; 7 bases are shared with TRBD1. This CDR3 has 14 residues. Germline trimming cut 3 bases from V and 2 bases from J; bases unmatched to any gene: 3. Germline V CDR1 and CDR2: KGHSH, LQKENI. DNA of the CDR3: TGTGCCAGCTCACCCACAGGGGCCAACACTGAAGCTTTCTTT. This encodes CASSPTGANTEAFF. The full variable domain, in which reference TRBV18 and TRBJ1-1 provide the parts outside the CDR3, is NAGVMQNPRHLVRRRGQEARLRCSPMKGHSHVYWYRQLPEEGLKFMVYLQKENIIDESGMPKERFSAEFPKEGPSILRIQQVVRGDSAAYFCASSPTGANTEAFFGQGTRLTVV.

The CDR3, as DNA: TGTGCCAGCAGCAGAGGGACAGGGGATTTGGCTTTCTTT. Translation gives CASSRGTGDLAFF. The chain uses TRBV7-9 and TRBJ1-1; 10 bases fit TRBD1. With 5 bases clipped from V and 11 bases from J, the junction kept 8 bases outside the gene matches. Germline V CDR1 and CDR2: SEHNR, FQNEAQ (reference sequence). There are 13 residues in the CDR3.

V and J are TRBV6-5 and TRBJ1-5; D is unresolved. Trimming took 4 bases from V and 8 from J, leaving 9 bases between them. CDR1 and CDR2 from the germline V gene are MNHEY and SVGAGI. This CDR3 spans 12 amino acids. The CDR3 DNA is TGTGCCAGCAGTTTAGCACGGGAGCCCCAGCATTTT. It specifies CASSLAREPQHF.

This sequence joins TRBV2 and TRBJ1-4; 8 bases agree with TRBD1. This CDR3 has 16 amino acids. The V gene's germline CDR1 is SNHLY and CDR2 FYNNEI. The J segment lost 11 bases and the V segment lost 0 bases, leaving 11 bases of the junction unmatched. Written as DNA, the CDR3 is TGTGCCAGCAGTGAAGCTGCGGCAGGGGGCGCTGAGAAACTGTTTTTT. Amino acid sequence: CASSEAAAGGAEKLFF.

This sequence joins TRBV5-1 and TRBJ2-3, with TRBD2 identical over 10 bases. V lost 6 bases, J lost 4 bases, and 11 bases stayed unmatched. The germline gives CDR1 SGHRS, CDR2 YFSETQ. The CDR3 has 16 residues. CDR3 sequence reads: CASTETSGIGSDTQYF. CDR3 nucleotides: TGCGCCAGCACCGAAACTAGCGGGATAGGCTCAGATACGCAGTATTTT.

V and J are TRBV2 and TRBJ2-5, with 8 bases fitting TRBD2. Germline CDR1 and CDR2: SNHLY and FYNNEI. This CDR3 is 14 amino acids long. Trimming removed 9 bases from V and 4 bases from J; junction bases left unmatched: 10. CDR3 amino acids: CASTGTSAGETQYF. The CDR3 bases are TGTGCCAGTACCGGGACTAGTGCGGGAGAGACCCAGTACTTC.

CDR3 DNA sequence: TGTGCCAGCAGCGTAGACCCATCCCGGGGGAACTATGGCTACACCTTC. Its translation is CASSVDPSRGNYGYTF. The chain is built from TRBV9 and TRBJ1-2, with D maybe TRBD1 (5 bases). The germline V and J ends were trimmed by 0 bases and 2 bases, with 14 bases remaining between them. The CDR3 runs to 16 residues. CDR1 and CDR2 from the germline V gene are SGDLS and YYNGEE.

The chain combines TRBV11-2 with TRBJ2-7, with TRBD1 matching 10 bases. The V gene end was trimmed by 1 base and the J gene end by 4 bases; junction bases not matched to a gene: 1. The CDR3 extends over 14 amino acids. Germline V gene data show CDR1 as SGHAT and CDR2 as FQNNGV. For the CDR3, the DNA is TGTGCCAGCAGCTTAGGACAGGGGGCATACGAGCAGTACTTC. Protein: CASSLGQGAYEQYF.

The rearrangement links TRBV5-8 to TRBJ2-3, with a possible D match to TRBD1 (5 bases). This CDR3 has 17 amino acids. The germline V gene encodes CDR1 SGHTS and CDR2 YDEGEE. V lost 0 bases, J lost 2 bases, and 16 bases lay in between. The CDR3, as DNA: TGTGCCAGCAGCTTGGGCAGGGTCGGAAGTCACACAGATACGCAGTATTTT. Its protein product is CASSLGRVGSHTDTQYF.

The chain links TRBV4-3 to TRBJ2-7; 11 bases are shared with TRBD2. Germline CDR1 reads LGHNA; CDR2 reads YSLEER. CDR3 length: 15 residues. V was clipped by 1 base and J by 1 base; unmatched bases: 0. CDR3 DNA: TGCGCCAGCAGCCAAGGACTAGCGGGATCCTACGAGCAGTACTTC. Protein sequence: CASSQGLAGSYEQYF.

V gene TRBV7-9 combines with J gene TRBJ1-2; possible D gene TRBD1, 6 bases. The CDR3 covers 12 residues. The germline V gene has CDR1 SEHNR and CDR2 FQNEAQ (reference sequence). V lost 5 bases to trimming and J lost 8 bases, with 12 bases between them. The CDR3 region is CASSHPTGGYTF. The CDR3 region has the DNA TGTGCCAGCAGCCATCCGACAGGCGGCTACACCTTC.

The V call is TRBV6-1, the J call TRBJ1-1, with TRBD1 matching 9 bases. This CDR3 has 16 amino acids. V gave up 2 bases and J gave up 4 bases; unmatched junction bases: 8. Germline CDR1 MNHNS, CDR2 SASEGT. In DNA form, the CDR3 reads TGTGCCAGCAGTGAAACCCCGGACAGGGGAGGCACTGAAGCTTTCTTT. Its translation is CASSETPDRGGTEAFF.

The chain joins TRBV9 to TRBJ2-5; 9 nucleotides line up with TRBD2. CDR1 is SGDLS and CDR2 is YYNGEE in the germline V gene. This CDR3 has 14 residues. After removal of 4 bases from V and 2 bases from J, the junction contained 3 bases not matched to a gene. CDR3 bases: TGTGCCAGCAGCCCGACTAGCGGACAAGAGACCCAGTACTTC. As protein: CASSPTSGQETQYF.

This clone was seen just once. The rearrangement links TRBV19 to TRBJ1-5, with 12 bases matching TRBD1. CDR1 is LNHDA, CDR2 SQIVND, per germline (reference sequence). V lost 3 bases, J lost 2 bases, and 2 bases stayed unmatched. The CDR3 has 16 residues. The CDR3 reads CASSIRDRGRNQPQHF. The CDR3 nucleotides read TGTGCCAGTAGTATCCGGGACAGGGGGCGCAATCAGCCCCAGCATTTT.